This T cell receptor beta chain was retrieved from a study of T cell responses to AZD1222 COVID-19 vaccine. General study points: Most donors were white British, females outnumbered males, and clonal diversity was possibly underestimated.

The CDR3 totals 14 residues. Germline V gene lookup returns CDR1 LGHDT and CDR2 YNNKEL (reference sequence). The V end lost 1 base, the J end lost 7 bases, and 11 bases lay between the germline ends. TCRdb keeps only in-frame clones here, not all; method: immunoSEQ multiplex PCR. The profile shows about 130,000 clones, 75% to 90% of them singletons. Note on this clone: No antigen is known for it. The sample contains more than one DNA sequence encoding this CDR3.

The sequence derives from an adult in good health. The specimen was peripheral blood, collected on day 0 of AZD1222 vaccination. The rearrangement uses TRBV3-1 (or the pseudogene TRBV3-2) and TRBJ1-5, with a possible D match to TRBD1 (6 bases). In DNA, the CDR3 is TGTGCCAGCAGCCAAGCAGGGGTGGGGCAGCCCCAGCATTTT. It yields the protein CASSQAGVGQPQHF.